This T cell receptor beta chain came from a study of T cell responses to AZD1222 COVID-19 vaccine. General study findings and limits: The CD4 TCRs associated with vaccination extended across spike and predominated at 160-218 and 743-854. Most donors were white British, females outnumbered males, and clonal diversity was possibly underestimated.

The protocol was immunoSEQ multiplex PCR, while the TCRdb copy is restricted to in-frame clones and leaves out a portion. The repertoire consists of over 100,000 clones, with about nine tenths occurring once and the leading ten covering around 7%. Germline V lookup: CDR1 SGHVS, CDR2 FNYEAQ. The CDR3 consists of 13 residues. Trimming took 6 bases from V and 2 from J, leaving 8 bases between them. A note on this clone: Its antigen is currently unknown.

This chain connects TRBV7-6 to TRBJ1-5; D may be TRBD1 (5 bases). The sequenced sample was peripheral blood, obtained on day 0 of AZD1222 vaccination. This receptor was obtained from an adult in good health. The CDR3 nucleotides are TGTGCCAGCAGTGAAGGGGGCAATCAGCCCCAGCATTTT. This translates into CASSEGGNQPQHF.